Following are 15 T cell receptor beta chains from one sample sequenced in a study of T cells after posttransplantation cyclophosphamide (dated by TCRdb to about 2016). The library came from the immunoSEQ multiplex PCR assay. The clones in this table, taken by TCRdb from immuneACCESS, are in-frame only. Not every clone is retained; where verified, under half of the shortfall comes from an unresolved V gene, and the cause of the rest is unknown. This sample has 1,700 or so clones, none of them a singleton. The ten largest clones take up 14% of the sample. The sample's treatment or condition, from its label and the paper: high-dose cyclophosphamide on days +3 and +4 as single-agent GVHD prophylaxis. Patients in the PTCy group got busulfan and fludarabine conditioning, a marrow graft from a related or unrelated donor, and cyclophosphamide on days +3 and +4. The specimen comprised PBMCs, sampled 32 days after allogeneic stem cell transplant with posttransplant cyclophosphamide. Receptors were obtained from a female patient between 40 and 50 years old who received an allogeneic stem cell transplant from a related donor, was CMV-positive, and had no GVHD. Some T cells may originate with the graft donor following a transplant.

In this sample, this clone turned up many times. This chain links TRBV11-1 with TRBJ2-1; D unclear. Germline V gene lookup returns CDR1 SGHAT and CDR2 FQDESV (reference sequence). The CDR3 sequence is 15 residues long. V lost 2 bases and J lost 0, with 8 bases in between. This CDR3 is CASSLRASSYNEQFF. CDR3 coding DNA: TGTGCCAGCAGCTTAAGGGCCAGCTCCTACAATGAGCAGTTCTTC.

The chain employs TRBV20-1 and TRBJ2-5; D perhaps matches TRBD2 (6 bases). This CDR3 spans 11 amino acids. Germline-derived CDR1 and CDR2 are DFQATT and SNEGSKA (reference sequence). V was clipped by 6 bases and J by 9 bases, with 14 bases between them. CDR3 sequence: CSARDWEAQYF. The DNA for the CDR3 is TGCAGTGCGCGGGACTGGGAGGCCCAGTACTTC.

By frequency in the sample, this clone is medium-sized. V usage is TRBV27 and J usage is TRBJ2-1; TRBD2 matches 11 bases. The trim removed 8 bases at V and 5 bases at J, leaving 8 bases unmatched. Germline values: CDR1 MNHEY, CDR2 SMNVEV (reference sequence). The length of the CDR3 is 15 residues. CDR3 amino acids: CASYISGGAHNEQFF. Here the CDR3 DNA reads TGTGCCAGCTACATTAGCGGGGGGGCCCACAATGAGCAGTTCTTC.

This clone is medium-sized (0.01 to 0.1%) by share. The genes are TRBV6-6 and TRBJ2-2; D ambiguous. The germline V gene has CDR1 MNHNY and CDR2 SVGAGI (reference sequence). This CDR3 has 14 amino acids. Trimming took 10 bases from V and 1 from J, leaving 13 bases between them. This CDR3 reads CAITTQMNTGELFF. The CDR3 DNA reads TGTGCCATCACGACTCAAATGAACACCGGGGAGCTGTTTTTT.

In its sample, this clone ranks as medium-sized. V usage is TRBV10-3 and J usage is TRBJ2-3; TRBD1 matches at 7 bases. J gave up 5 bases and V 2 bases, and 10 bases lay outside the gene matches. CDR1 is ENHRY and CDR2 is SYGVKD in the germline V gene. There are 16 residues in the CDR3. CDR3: CAISEPTGIFRDTQYF. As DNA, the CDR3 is TGTGCCATCAGTGAGCCGACAGGGATTTTTCGAGATACGCAGTATTTT.

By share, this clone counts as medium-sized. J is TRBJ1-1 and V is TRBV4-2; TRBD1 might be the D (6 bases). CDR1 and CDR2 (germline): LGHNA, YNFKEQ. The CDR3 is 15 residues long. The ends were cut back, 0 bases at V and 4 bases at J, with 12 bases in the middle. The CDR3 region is CASSQDKRGTTEAFF. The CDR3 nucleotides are TGTGCCAGCAGCCAAGATAAAAGGGGGACCACTGAAGCTTTCTTT.

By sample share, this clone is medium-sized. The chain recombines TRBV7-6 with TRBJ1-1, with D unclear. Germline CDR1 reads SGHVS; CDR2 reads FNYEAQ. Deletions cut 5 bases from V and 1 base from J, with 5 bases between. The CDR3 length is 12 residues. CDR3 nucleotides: TGTGCCAGCAGCCAACAGAACACTGAAGCTTTCTTT. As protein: CASSQQNTEAFF. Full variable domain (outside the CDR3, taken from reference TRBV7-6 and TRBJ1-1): GAGVSQSPRYKVTKRGQDVALRCDPISGHVSLYWYRQALGQGPEFLTYFNYEAQQDKSGLPNDRFSAERPEGSISTLTIQRTEQRDSAMYRCASSQQNTEAFFGQGTRLTVV.

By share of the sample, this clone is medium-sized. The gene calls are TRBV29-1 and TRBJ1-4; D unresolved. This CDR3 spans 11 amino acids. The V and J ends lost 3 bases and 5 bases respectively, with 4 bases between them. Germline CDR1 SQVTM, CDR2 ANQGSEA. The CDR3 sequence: CSVDRNEKLFF. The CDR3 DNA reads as TGCAGCGTTGACAGGAATGAAAAACTGTTTTTT.

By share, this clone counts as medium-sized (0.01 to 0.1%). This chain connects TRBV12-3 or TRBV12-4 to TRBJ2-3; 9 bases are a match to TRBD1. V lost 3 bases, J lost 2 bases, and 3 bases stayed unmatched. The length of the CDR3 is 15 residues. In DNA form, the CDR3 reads TGTGCCAGCAGTTTGGGACAGGGCTACACAGATACGCAGTATTTT. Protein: CASSLGQGYTDTQYF.

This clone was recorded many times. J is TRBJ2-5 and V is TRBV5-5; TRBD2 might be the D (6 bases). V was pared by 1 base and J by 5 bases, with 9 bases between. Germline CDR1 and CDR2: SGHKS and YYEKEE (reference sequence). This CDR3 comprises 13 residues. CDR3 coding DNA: TGTGCCAGCAGCTTGATCCGGGGGGAGACCCAGTACTTC. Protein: CASSLIRGETQYF.

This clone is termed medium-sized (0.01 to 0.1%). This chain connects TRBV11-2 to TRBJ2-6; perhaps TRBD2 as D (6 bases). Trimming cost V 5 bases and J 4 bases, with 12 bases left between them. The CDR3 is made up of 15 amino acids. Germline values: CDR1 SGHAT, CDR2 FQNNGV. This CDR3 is CASSPRGSGANVLTF. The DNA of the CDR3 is TGTGCCAGCAGCCCTCGGGGGTCCGGGGCCAACGTCCTGACTTTC.

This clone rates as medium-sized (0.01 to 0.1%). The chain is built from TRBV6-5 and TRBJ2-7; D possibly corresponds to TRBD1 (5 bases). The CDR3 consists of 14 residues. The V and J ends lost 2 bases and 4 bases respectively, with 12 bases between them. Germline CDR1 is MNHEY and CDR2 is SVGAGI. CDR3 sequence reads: CASSYITGRYEQYF. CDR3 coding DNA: TGTGCCAGCAGTTACATTACAGGCCGGTACGAGCAGTACTTC.

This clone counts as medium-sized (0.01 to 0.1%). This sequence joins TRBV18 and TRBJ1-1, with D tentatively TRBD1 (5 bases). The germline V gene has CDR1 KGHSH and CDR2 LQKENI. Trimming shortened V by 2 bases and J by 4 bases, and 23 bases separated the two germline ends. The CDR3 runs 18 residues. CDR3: CASSPGTLLQGVGTEAFF. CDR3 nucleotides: TGTGCCAGCTCACCAGGAACACTTTTGCAGGGAGTTGGCACTGAAGCTTTCTTT.

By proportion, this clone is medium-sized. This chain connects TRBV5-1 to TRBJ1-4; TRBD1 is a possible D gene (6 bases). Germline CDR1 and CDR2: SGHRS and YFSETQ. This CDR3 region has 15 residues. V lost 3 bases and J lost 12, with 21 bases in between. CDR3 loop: CASSSFGTKGGQLFF. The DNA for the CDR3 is TGCGCCAGCAGCTCTTTCGGGACAAAGGGCGGCCAACTGTTTTTT.

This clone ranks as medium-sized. The CDR3 coding sequence is TGTGCCAGCAGTTTAAATTGGGACAGGGGGGCTAGAGCTTTCTTT. This sequence encodes CASSLNWDRGARAFF. This chain joins TRBV27 and TRBJ1-1; 11 nucleotides match TRBD1. This CDR3 is built from 15 residues. Germline-derived CDR1 and CDR2 are MNHEY and SMNVEV (reference sequence). V was pared by 2 bases and J by 10 bases, with 9 bases of the junction left unmatched.